These T cell receptor beta chains were read from a single sample in a study of blood T cell repertoires in COVID-19. This table comes from immunoSEQ multiplex PCR, and its TCRdb copy is limited to in-frame clones, with some not included. The table has over 85,000 clones, just under 85% seen once; the top ten hold roughly 3.2%. The sequenced sample was peripheral blood. These receptors all come from a man between 45 and 60 years old with acute or convalescent COVID-19. Each CDR3 is given with its conserved first and last residue. A D gene is named only where the DNA matches it firmly. Expanded clones get a size class; other rows say once, few or many, or leave the size out.

D: TRBD1
J: TRBJ1-2
V: TRBV6-5
size: NA
CDR3: CASTPGQGALGYTF
DNA: TGTGCCAGCACCCCTGGGCAGGGGGCTCTTGGCTACACCTTC

D: TRBD1
J: TRBJ2-7
V: TRBV5-1
size: NA
CDR3: CASSLPNRGPAYEQYF
DNA: TGCGCCAGCAGCTTGCCCAACAGGGGGCCCGCCTACGAGCAGTACTTC

D: TRBD1
J: TRBJ2-7
V: TRBV4-1
size: NA
CDR3: CASSPTGTGGYEQYF
DNA: TGCGCCAGCAGCCCCACCGGGACAGGGGGCTACGAGCAGTACTTC

D: TRBD1
J: TRBJ2-1
V: TRBV9
size: NA
CDR3: CASSVFGTGYNEQFF
DNA: TGTGCCAGCAGCGTTTTCGGGACAGGATACAATGAGCAGTTCTTC

D: TRBD2
J: TRBJ2-1
V: TRBV7-8
size: NA
CDR3: CASSPSGSGGNNEQFF
DNA: TGTGCCAGCAGCCCTTCCGGGAGCGGGGGAAACAATGAGCAGTTCTTC

D: TRBD1
J: TRBJ2-4
V: TRBV30
size: NA
CDR3: CAWSNPPDRVKNIQYF
DNA: TGTGCCTGGAGTAATCCCCCGGACAGGGTCAAAAACATTCAGTACTTC

D: NA
J: TRBJ1-6
V: TRBV18
size: NA
CDR3: CASSPPSLVSSYNSPLHF
DNA: TGTGCCAGCTCACCACCGTCGTTAGTTAGCTCCTATAATTCACCCCTCCACTTT

D: NA
J: TRBJ2-5
V: TRBV3-1/TRBV3-2
size: NA
CDR3: CASSQAGGETQYF
DNA: TGTGCCAGCAGCCAAGCCGGAGGGGAGACCCAGTACTTC

D: NA
J: TRBJ1-2
V: TRBV28
size: once
CDR3: CASSLDGVRSYGYTF
DNA: TGTGCCAGCAGCCTAGACGGAGTTCGGAGCTATGGCTACACCTTC

D: NA
J: TRBJ2-2
V: TRBV4-2
size: few
CDR3: CASSPTGTGELFF
DNA: TGTGCCAGCAGCCCTACAGGGACCGGGGAGCTGTTTTTT

D: TRBD1
J: TRBJ2-3
V: TRBV6-5
size: NA
CDR3: CASGGQSTDTQYF
DNA: TGTGCCAGCGGGGGACAGAGCACAGATACGCAGTATTTT

D: NA
J: TRBJ2-6
V: TRBV18
size: NA
CDR3: CASSLGSSSGANVLTF
DNA: TGTGCCAGCTCACTCGGGAGTAGCTCTGGGGCCAACGTCCTGACTTTC

D: NA
J: TRBJ1-2
V: TRBV6-6
size: NA
CDR3: CASSYGGNYGYTF
DNA: TGTGCCAGCAGTTACGGGGGGAACTATGGCTACACCTTC

D: NA
J: TRBJ2-3
V: TRBV11-2
size: NA
CDR3: CASSLVGRGGITDTQYF
DNA: TGTGCCAGCAGCTTAGTAGGTAGGGGCGGGATCACAGATACGCAGTATTTT

D: NA
J: TRBJ2-7
V: TRBV7-6
size: NA
CDR3: CASSLMASSYEQYF
DNA: TGTGCCAGCAGCTTAATGGCTAGCTCCTACGAGCAGTACTTC